This T cell receptor (beta chain) was profiled in a study of shared clonotypes between healthy human individuals (dated by TCRdb to 2019 to 2021). Some background on the complete study: A few men and two women, aged 18 to 49 years, made up the cohort. For each donor, CD4 naive and CD4 memory were each given three plates, CD8 naive was given two plates, and CD8 memory was given one plate. Blood TCR repertoires of roughly five healthy adults were deeply sequenced to estimate repertoire size and the extent of clonotype sharing between individuals. Leukapheresis yielded between about 0.85 and 10 billion PBMCs per donor. To increase sequencing depth and limit assay-specific biases, different laboratories used diverse techniques to prepare libraries and sequence TCR repertoires.

TCR CDR3 regions were amplified from genomic DNA by multiplex PCR using the deep immunoSEQ assay. Extracted genomic DNA from each cell subset was distributed evenly across all wells of several immunoSEQ 96-well plates, and each plate was treated as a replicate. For sorted subsets, around 200 ng genomic DNA, equal to 25,000 to 35,000 T cell genomes, was loaded into each replicate PCR. Purified libraries were quantified with a Qubit 3.0 fluorometer, sized on a Bioanalyzer 2100, and re-quantified with the KAPA Library Quantification kit. A separate single-read 150-cycle Illumina NextSeq 550 flow cell was used to sequence each immunoSEQ 96-well plate. In the paper's pipeline: Because the immunoSEQ output held only junctional sequences and lacked quality scores, the filtering could not match the filtering applied to full-length reads. To assign V/J genes and CDR3, sequences were annotated against IMGT germline references using PyIR, a Python wrapper for IgBLAST v1.9. Reads with weak V/J assignments (E-value above 1e-6), missing CDR3, stop codons, out-of-frame junctions, or ambiguous translated residues were removed. V3J clonotypes were defined as sequences sharing the same inferred V gene, J gene, and CDR3 amino acid sequence. To compute the percentage overlap between repertoires, the number of shared unique clonotypes was divided by the size of the smaller repertoire. Repertoire richness was assessed with RTK rarefaction, the Chao1 estimator, and Recon v2.1 estimates of unobserved clonotypes. Generation probabilities were computed with OLGA for all TCRbeta clonotypes obtained by the gDNA method from a few donors. The immuneACCESS repertoire file appears here via TCRdb, limited to in-frame rearrangements. These files lack a portion of the clones; in checked studies, under half of the deficit traces to unresolved V genes, and the cause of the others is not known. V, J and clone size derive from that table, while D and trimming were established from the DNA sequence. For this sample the table gives 2 million to 2.5 million clones, of which roughly 95% were detected only once. The ten largest clones take up 0.13% of the sample.

Beyond this particular receptor, the publication reports: Naive subsets generally had larger estimated clonotype richness than memory subsets did. Sharing across a few donors was observed for approximately 5% of naive CD4, about 4% of naive CD8, about 2.3% of memory CD4, and 0.4% of memory CD8 clonotypes. Clonotypes shared by all four sorted-subset donors showed higher generation probabilities than non-shared clonotypes. Pairwise subsampling indicated that sequencing depth was expected to affect the degree of clonotype sharing among donors. Because the study included a small number of donors, the genetic and exposure-history diversity represented was limited. Incomplete sequencing was indicated by rarefaction of sorted-subset datasets, despite the large sequencing depth. Sampling was limited to blood, and TCR repertoires in tissue likely differ from TCR repertoires in blood.

The germline V gene (reference sequence) specifies LNHDA as CDR1 and SQIVND as CDR2. From the cysteine up to the phenylalanine, the CDR3 has a length of 14 residues. CDR3 DNA is the only sequence kept; it has 42 bases, read in frame from the first base. V loses 3 bases of germline sequence and J loses 3 bases, and the interval between the two ends is 9 bases. As to this clone: Its specific antigen is unknown. The sample holds no much larger clone one base away, and base qualities are not on file.

The donors were healthy, HIV-negative adults who had no recently reported acute infections or vaccinations. All donors were Caucasian adults living in Nashville, Tennessee, USA. CD4+ T cells were enriched by magnetic negative selection, after which naive cells were positively selected on CD45RA and the negative fraction was taken as the memory subset. Blood was collected by leukapheresis, and PBMCs were isolated by Ficoll-Histopaque density gradient centrifugation and then cryopreserved in liquid nitrogen vapor phase. Purity and quantity of every magnetically sorted T cell population were checked by analytical flow cytometry. Each sorted fraction had its genomic DNA isolated and then quantified by UV absorbance on a Nanodrop 2000c.

Specimen: naive CD4+ T cells sorted from blood. Interpreted using the paper, the cell subset or site label stands for: CD45RA+ positively selected. The TCR sequence derives from a man aged 18-30 years in good health. Rearrangement joined TRBV19 to TRBJ1-5, with the D segment identity uncertain. This receptor carries the CDR3 CASSIMAANQPQHF. In nucleotides, the sequence is TGTGCCAGTAGTATTATGGCAGCCAATCAGCCCCAGCATTTT.